This T cell receptor beta chain was documented in a study of PD-1 blockade in classical Hodgkin lymphoma (dated by TCRdb to 2018 to 2020). Looking at the study overall: Nivolumab dosing was 3 mg/kg intravenously every 2 weeks, continuing until either disease progression or unacceptable toxicity. To define a peripheral blood immune signature of response to PD-1 blockade in classical Hodgkin lymphoma, the study combined TCR beta sequencing with CyTOF.

As regards this clone: The specificity of this receptor is unknown. Base qualities are not provided; no much larger clone lies one nucleotide away.

The CDR3 measures 14 amino acids from cysteine to phenylalanine. Of all the DNA, just the CDR3 is kept, 42 bases in frame from base 1. CDR1 and CDR2 (SGHDT, YYEEEE) derive from the germline V gene. The trim is 4 bases for V and 4 bases for J, with a gap of 12 bases between the germline ends. The Qiagen DNeasy kit was used to extract genomic DNA from unsorted PBMCs and from the negatively selected CD4+ and CD8+ fractions. TCR beta CDR3 regions were subjected to amplification by immunoSEQ multiplex PCR with primers that anneal to V and J segments. A synthetic immune receptor repertoire was used to minimize amplification bias, and remaining bias was computationally removed after sequencing. The authors processed their data as follows. Repertoire diversity was quantified as the Shannon entropy index using custom Python scripts. Unsorted, CD4+ and CD8+ repertoires were analyzed separately, except in combined analyses where CD4+ and CD8+ sequences were merged in silico. Clonal expansion was defined as a frequency increase of at least 2-fold after treatment compared with C1D1, and clones undetected at baseline were assigned a pseudocount of 0.5. Clones with 0 or 1 copy at C1D1 were defined as singleton clones, while clones with 2 or more copies were defined as non-singleton clones. Clones expanded in unsorted samples were assigned a CD4+, CD8+ or unknown annotation through matching of protein sequences in sorted samples from the same patient. Wilcoxon tests on paired samples were used to test diversity changes from C1D1 to C4D1. TCRdb retrieved this table from immuneACCESS and kept in-frame rearrangements only. Not all clones are present; in checked studies, unresolved V genes account for under half, and no reason is known for the remainder. V, J and clone size are those of that table, while D and trimming were read from the DNA. The sample table lists 43,000 or so clones, around 72% of them with a count of one. 11% of the sample is held by the ten biggest clonotypes.

The sample's time point, from its label and the paper: cycle 1 day 1 (C1D1), immediately before nivolumab initiation. Every trial patient had relapsed after autologous stem cell transplantation, and cohorts A, B and C differed in prior brentuximab vedotin exposure. A total of roughly 57 patients with relapsed/refractory classical Hodgkin lymphoma made up the trial cohort, and each patient's best overall response was complete response, partial response or progressive disease. Single-agent nivolumab was administered to trial patients in the multi-cohort phase II CheckMate 205 trial. An independent review committee assessed best overall response by applying the 2007 International Working Group response criteria. PBMCs from the trial were collected at three points: immediately before nivolumab initiation (C1D1), and during therapy at cycle 2 day 1 and cycle 4 day 1. Peripheral blood was collected in 8 mL Vacutainer Cell Preparation Tubes, from which PBMCs were isolated by centrifugation and then cryopreserved.

Points the paper makes about the study in general: CD4+ but not CD8+ TCR diversity rose significantly by C4D1 (p=0.0027 vs p=0.16), most apparent in complete responders (p=0.02). Trial patients achieving complete response had baseline diversity similar to newly diagnosed patients, whereas partial responders and progressors had significantly lower diversity. Baseline TCR diversity was reported to be lower in newly diagnosed patients than in healthy donors, and even lower in relapsed/refractory patients. Lower diversity was seen in patients whose nivolumab began less than 1 year after ASCT, and these patients were left out of later analyses so that immune reconstitution would not confound the results. The study was restricted to a single clinical trial cohort, and the causes of repertoire differences, possibly disease activity or prior therapy, were left undefined.

The specimen comprised peripheral blood mononuclear cells (PBMCs), sampled at baseline. This chain is built from TRBV5-6 and TRBJ1-5, with the identity of the D gene unclear. This TCR came from a human donor with classical Hodgkin lymphoma. The CDR3 corresponds to CASSRRVANQPQHF. In nucleotides, the sequence is TGTGCCAGCAGCCGAAGGGTGGCAAATCAGCCCCAGCATTTT.